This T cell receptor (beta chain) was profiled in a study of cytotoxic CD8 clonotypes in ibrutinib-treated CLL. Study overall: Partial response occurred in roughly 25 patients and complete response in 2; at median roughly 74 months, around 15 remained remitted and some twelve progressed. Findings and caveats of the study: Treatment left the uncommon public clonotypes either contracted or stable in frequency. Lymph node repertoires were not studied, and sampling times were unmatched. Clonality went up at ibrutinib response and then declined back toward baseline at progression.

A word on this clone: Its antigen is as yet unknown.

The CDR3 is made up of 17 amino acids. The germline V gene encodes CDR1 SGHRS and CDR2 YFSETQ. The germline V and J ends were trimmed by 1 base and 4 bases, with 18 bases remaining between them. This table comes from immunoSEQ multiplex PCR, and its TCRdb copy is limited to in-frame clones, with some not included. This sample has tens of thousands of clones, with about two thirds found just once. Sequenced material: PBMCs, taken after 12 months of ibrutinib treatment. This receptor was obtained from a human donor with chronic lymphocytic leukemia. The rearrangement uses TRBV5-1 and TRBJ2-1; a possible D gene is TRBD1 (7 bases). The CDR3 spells CASSLRQGRRGYNEQFF. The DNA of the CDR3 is TGCGCCAGCAGCTTGCGACAGGGTAGGAGGGGGTACAATGAGCAGTTCTTC.